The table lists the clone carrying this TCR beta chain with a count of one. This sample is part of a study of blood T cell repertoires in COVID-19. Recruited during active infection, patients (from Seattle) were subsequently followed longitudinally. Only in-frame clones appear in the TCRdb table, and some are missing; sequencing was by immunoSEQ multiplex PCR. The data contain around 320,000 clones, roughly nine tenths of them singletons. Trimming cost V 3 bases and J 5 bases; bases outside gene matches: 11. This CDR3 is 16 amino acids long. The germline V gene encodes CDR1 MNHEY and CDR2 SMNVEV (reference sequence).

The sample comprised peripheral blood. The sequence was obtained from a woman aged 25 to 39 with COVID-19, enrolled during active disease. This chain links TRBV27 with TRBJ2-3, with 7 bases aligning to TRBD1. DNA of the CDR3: TGTGCCAGCAGTTTTGCCCCAGGGGGATACGAAGATACGCAGTATTTT. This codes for CASSFAPGGYEDTQYF.